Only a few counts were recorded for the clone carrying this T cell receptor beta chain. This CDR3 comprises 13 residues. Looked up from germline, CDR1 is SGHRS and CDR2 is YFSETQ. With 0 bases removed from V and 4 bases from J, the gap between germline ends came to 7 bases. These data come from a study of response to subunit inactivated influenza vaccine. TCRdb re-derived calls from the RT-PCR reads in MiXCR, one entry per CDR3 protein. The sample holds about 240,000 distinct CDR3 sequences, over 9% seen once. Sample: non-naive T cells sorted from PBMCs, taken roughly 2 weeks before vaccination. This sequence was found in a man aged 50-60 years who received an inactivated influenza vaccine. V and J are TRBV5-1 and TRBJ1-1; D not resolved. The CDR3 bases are TGCGCCAGCAGCTTGGAGGTAGGCACTGAAGCTTTCTTT. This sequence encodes CASSLEVGTEAFF.